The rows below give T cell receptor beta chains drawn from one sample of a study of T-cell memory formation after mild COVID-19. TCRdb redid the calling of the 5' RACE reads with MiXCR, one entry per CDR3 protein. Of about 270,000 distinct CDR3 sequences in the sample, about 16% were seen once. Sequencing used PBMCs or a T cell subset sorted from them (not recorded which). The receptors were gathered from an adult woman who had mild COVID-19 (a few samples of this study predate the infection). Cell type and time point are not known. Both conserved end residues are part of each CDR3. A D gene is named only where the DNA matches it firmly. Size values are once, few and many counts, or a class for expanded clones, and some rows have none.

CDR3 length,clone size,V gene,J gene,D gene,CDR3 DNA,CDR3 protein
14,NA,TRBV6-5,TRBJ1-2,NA,TGTGCCAGCACGGGGTACGGAGCCAACTATGGCTACACCTTC,CASTGYGANYGYTF
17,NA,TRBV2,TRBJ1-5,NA,TGTGCCAGCAGTTGGTTGGCGGGGGTAGGTGAAAATCAGCCCCAGCATTTT,CASSWLAGVGENQPQHF
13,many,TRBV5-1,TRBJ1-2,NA,TGTGCCAGCTCACCCGACGGAAACTATGGCTACACCTTC,CASSPDGNYGYTF
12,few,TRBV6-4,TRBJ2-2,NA,TGTGCCAGCAGAGGCATGGCCGGGGAGCTGTTTTTT,CASRGMAGELFF
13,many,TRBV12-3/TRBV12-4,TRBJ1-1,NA,TGTGCCAGCAGGCTTACCATGAACACTGAAGCTTTCTTT,CASRLTMNTEAFF
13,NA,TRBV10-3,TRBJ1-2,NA,TGTGCCATCAGTGGGGGGATGGACTATGGCTACACCTTC,CAISGGMDYGYTF
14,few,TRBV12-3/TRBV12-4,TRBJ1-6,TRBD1,TGTGCCAGCAATCGAGGGGGCACAGGGTCACCCCTCCACTTT,CASNRGGTGSPLHF
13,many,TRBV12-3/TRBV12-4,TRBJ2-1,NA,TGTGCCAGCAGTTTCGGGGAAGACAATGAGCAGTTCTTC,CASSFGEDNEQFF
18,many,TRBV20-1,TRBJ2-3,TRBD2,TGCAGTGCTAGAATCTCGGGAGGGAGTTCAGGGATCAAAGATACGCAGTATTTT,CSARISGGSSGIKDTQYF
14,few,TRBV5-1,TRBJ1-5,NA,TGCGCCAGCAGCTCCTCGTCGGGGGATCAGCCCCAGCATTTT,CASSSSSGDQPQHF
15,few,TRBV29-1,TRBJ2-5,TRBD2,TGCAGCACCGGCGGGGCTAGCGGGGGCATGAGGGACCAGTACTTC,CSTGGASGGMRDQYF
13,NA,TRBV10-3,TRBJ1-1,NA,TGTGCCGCCCGTAGGGCAGGGAACACTGAAGCTTTCTTT,CAARRAGNTEAFF
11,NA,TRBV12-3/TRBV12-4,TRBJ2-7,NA,TGTGCCAGCAGTTTAATATACGAGCAGTACTTC,CASSLIYEQYF
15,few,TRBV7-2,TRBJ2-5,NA,TGTGCCAGCAGCTTAGCCCAGACAGTTAAAGAGACCCAGTACTTC,CASSLAQTVKETQYF
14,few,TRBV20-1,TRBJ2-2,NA,TGCAGTGCTAGACCCCTGGCGAACCCCGGGGAGCTGTTTTTT,CSARPLANPGELFF
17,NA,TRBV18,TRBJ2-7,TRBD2,TGTGCCAGCTCACCACTTGGGACTAGCGGGAGTGGGTACGAGCAGTACTTC,CASSPLGTSGSGYEQYF
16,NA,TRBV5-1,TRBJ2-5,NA,TGCGCCAGCAGCTCCCGCCATGGGGGAGCGGGAGAGACCCAGTACTTC,CASSSRHGGAGETQYF
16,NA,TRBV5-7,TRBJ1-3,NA,TGTGCCAGCAGCTCTGGGTGGAGGGGCAGTGGAAACACCATATATTTT,CASSSGWRGSGNTIYF
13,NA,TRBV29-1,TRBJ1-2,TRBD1,TGCAGCGTTGACTCTAGGGGGCGATATGGCTACACCTTC,CSVDSRGRYGYTF
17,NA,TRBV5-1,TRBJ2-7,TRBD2,TGCGCCAGCAGCTTGGGTCCCCGACTAGCGGCGACCTACGAGCAGTACTTC,CASSLGPRLAATYEQYF
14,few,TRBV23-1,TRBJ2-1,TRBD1,TGCGCCAGCAGTCAGCACCGGGACAGAAATGAGCAGTTCTTC,CASSQHRDRNEQFF
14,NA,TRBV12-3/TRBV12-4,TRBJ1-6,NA,TGTGCCAGCAGTGATCAACAGGGTAGTTCACCCCTCCACTTT,CASSDQQGSSPLHF
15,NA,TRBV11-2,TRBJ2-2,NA,TGTGCCAGCAGCCGGCGGGAAGGGAACACCGGGGAGCTGTTTTTT,CASSRREGNTGELFF
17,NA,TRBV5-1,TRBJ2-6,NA,TGCGCCAGCAGCTCCGGGACGGGGAACTCTGGGGCCAACGTCCTGACTTTC,CASSSGTGNSGANVLTF
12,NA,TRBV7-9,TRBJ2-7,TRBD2,TGTGCCAGCAGCCGACTAGCCGGGGAGCAGTACTTC,CASSRLAGEQYF
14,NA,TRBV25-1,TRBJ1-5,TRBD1,TGTGCCAGCAGTACTACAGGGGATCGTCAGCCCCAGCATTTT,CASSTTGDRQPQHF
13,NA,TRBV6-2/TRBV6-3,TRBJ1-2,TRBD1,TGTGCCAGCAGGGGGACAGGATCGCCTGGCTACACCTTC,CASRGTGSPGYTF
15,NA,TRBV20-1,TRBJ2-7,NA,TGCAGTGCTACAATCGGCTCGGACGCACGCTACGAGCAGTACTTC,CSATIGSDARYEQYF
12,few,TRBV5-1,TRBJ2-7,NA,TGCGCCAGCAGCTTTAGCCGGACGGAGCAGTACTTC,CASSFSRTEQYF
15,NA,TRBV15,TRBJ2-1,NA,TGTGCCACCAGCAGAGAGCAGTCCGGTTACAATGAGCAGTTCTTC,CATSREQSGYNEQFF
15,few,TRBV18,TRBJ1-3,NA,TGTGCCAGCTCACCGCAATCGAGCTCTGGAAACACCATATATTTT,CASSPQSSSGNTIYF